The next 2 T cell receptor beta chains were all read from a single sample in a study of cytomegalovirus exposure and HLA in healthy donors. Primers: 60 Vbeta forward and 13 Jbeta reverse. Clones were sequenced by immunoSEQ multiplex PCR, and TCRdb holds only the in-frame ones, with some missing. The sample has 100,000 to 150,000 clones; around 77% are singletons. Specimen: PBMCs. The receptors stem from a man aged 50-60 years in good health and CMV-seropositive.

The chain uses TRBV28 and TRBJ1-1, with TRBD1 matching 8 bases. The CDR3 has 15 amino acids. The germline V gene encodes CDR1 MDHEN and CDR2 SYDVKM. With V trimmed by 5 bases and J by 5 bases, 10 bases remained unmatched. For the CDR3, the DNA is TGTGCCAGCAGTCCGGGGGACAGGAGGAGGACTGAAGCTTTCTTT. Protein sequence: CASSPGDRRRTEAFF.

This chain connects TRBV7-8 to TRBJ2-7; TRBD2 matches 12 bases. The V and J ends lost 5 bases and 0 bases, in that order; junction bases with no gene match: 2. The germline V gene has CDR1 SGHVS and CDR2 FQNEAQ. The CDR3 extends over 15 amino acids. The CDR3 sequence is CASSKTSGSSYEQYF. CDR3 DNA: TGTGCCAGCAGCAAGACTAGCGGGAGCTCCTACGAGCAGTACTTC.